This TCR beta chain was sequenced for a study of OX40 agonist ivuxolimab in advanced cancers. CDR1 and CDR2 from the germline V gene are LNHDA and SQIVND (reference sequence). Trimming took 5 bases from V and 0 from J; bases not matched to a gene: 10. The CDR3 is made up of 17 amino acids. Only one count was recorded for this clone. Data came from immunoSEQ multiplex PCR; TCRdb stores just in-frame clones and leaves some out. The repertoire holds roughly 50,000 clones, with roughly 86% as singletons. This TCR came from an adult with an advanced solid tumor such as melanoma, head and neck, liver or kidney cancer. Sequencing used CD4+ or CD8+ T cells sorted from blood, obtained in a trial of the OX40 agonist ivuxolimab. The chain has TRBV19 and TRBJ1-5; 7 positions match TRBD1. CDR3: CASSGNRQGSSNQPQHF. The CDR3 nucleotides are TGTGCCAGTAGTGGAAACAGACAGGGTTCTAGCAATCAGCCCCAGCATTTT.